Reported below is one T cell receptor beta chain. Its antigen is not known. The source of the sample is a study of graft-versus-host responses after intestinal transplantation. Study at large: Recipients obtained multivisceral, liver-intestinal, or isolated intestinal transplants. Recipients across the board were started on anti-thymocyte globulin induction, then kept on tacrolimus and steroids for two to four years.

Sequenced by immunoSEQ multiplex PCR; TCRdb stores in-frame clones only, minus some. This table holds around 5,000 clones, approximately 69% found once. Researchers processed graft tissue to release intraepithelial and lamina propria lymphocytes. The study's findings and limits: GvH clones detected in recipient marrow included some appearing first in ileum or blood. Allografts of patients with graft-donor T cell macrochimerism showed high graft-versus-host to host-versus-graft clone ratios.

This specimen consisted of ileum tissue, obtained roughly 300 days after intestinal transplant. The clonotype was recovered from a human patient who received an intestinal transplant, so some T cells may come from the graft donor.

The CDR3 DNA reads TGTGCCAGCAGTGGGACAGGGAATTCACCCCTCCACTTT. This translates into CASSGTGNSPLHF. The chain joins TRBV25-1 to TRBJ1-6, with 8 nucleotides matching TRBD1. The length of the CDR3 is 13 residues. Trimming cost V 4 bases and J 7 bases; bases outside gene matches: 0. Germline V gene sequence: CDR1 MGHDK, CDR2 SYGVNS.